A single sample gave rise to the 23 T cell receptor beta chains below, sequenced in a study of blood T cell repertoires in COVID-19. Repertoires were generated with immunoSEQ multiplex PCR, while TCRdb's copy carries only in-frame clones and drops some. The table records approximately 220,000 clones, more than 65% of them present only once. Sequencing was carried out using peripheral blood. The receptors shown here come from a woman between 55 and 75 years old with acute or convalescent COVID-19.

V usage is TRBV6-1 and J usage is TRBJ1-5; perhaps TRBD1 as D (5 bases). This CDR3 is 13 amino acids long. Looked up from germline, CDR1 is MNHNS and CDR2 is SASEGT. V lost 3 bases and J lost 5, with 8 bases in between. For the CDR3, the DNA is TGTGCCAGCAGTGACAGGGTAGATCAGCCCCAGCATTTT. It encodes CASSDRVDQPQHF.

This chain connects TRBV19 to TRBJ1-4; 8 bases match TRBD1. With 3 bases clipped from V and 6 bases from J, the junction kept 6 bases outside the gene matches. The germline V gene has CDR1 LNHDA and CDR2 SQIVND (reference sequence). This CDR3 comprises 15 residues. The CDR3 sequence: CASSMETGAYEKLFF. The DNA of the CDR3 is TGTGCCAGTAGTATGGAGACAGGGGCGTATGAAAAACTGTTTTTT.

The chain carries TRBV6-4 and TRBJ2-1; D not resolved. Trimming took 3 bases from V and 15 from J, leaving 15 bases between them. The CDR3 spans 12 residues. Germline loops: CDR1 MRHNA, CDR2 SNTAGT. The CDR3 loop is CASSDLESVLFF. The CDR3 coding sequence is TGTGCCAGCAGTGATCTCGAGTCGGTGTTGTTCTTC.

The CDR3, as DNA: TGTGCCAGCAGCCAAGGGTGGGGGGAGAACACTGAAGCTTTCTTT. This translates into CASSQGWGENTEAFF. The rearrangement joins TRBV3-1 (or the pseudogene TRBV3-2) to TRBJ1-1, with D perhaps matching TRBD1 (5 bases). The germline CDR1 and CDR2 sequences are LGHDT and YNNKEL (reference sequence). CDR3 length: 15 amino acids. Trimming stripped 1 base from V and 1 base from J, with 10 bases between.

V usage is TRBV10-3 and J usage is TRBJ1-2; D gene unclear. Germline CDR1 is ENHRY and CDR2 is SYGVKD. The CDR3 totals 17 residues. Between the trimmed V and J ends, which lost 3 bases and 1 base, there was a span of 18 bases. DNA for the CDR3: TGTGCCATCAGTGATGGGTTTAGAGGCGGCAATAACTATGGCTACACCTTC. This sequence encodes CAISDGFRGGNNYGYTF.

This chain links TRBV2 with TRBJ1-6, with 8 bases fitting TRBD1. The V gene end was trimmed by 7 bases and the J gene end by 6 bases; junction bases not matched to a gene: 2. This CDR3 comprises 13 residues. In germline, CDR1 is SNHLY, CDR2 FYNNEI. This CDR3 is CASKDRANSPLHF. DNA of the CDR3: TGTGCCAGCAAGGACAGGGCTAATTCACCCCTCCACTTT.

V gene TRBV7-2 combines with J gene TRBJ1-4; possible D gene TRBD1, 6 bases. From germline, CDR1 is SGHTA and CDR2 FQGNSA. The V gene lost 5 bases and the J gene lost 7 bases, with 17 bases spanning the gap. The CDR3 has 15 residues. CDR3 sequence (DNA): TGTGCCAGCAGCCGGGGGGGGGCACAAGCTGAAAAACTGTTTTTT. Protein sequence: CASSRGGAQAEKLFF.

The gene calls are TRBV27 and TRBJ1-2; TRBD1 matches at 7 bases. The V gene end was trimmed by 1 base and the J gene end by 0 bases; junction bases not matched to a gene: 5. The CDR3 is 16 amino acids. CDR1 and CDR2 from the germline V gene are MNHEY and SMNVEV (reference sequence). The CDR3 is CASSLYGTAPNYGYTF. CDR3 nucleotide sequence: TGTGCCAGCAGTTTATACGGGACAGCACCTAACTATGGCTACACCTTC.

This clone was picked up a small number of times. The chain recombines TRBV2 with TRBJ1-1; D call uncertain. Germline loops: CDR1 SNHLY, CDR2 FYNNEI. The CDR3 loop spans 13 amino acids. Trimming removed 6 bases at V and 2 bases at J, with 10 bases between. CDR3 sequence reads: CASRVRGNTEAFF. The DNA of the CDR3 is TGTGCCAGCAGAGTGAGAGGAAACACTGAAGCTTTCTTT. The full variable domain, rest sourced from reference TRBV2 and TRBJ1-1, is EPEVTQTPSHQVTQMGQEVILRCVPISNHLYFYWYRQILGQKVEFLVSFYNNEISEKSEIFDDQFSVERPDGSNFTLKIRSTKLEDSAMYFCASRVRGNTEAFFGQGTRLTVV.

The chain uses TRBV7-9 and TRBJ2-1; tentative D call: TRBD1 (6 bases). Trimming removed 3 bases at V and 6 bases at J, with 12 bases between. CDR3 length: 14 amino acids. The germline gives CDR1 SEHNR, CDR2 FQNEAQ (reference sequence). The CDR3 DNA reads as TGTGCCAGCAGCTTTTCAACAGGGCTCAATGAGCAGTTCTTC. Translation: CASSFSTGLNEQFF.

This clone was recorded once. The CDR3 DNA is TGTGCCAGCAGCTTTACAGGAAGGTTGTTTATGGACACTGAAGCTTTCTTT. It specifies CASSFTGRLFMDTEAFF. The chain recombines TRBV11-2 with TRBJ1-1, with a possible D match to TRBD1 (5 bases). V lost 3 bases and J lost 3, with 20 bases in between. This CDR3 is 17 amino acids long. CDR1 is SGHAT and CDR2 is FQNNGV in the germline V gene.

The CDR3 protein is CAITLDSNYGYTF. The DNA of the CDR3 is TGTGCCATCACCTTGGACAGTAACTATGGCTACACCTTC. The rearrangement uses TRBV10-3 and TRBJ1-2, with a tentative D call TRBD1 (6 bases). There are 13 residues in the CDR3. Germline V gene data show CDR1 as ENHRY and CDR2 as SYGVKD. V lost 7 bases, J lost 1 base, and 10 bases lay in between.

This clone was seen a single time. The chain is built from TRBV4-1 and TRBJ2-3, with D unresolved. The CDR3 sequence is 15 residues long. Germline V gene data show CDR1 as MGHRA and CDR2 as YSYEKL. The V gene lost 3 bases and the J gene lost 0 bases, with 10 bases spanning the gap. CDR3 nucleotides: TGCGCCAGCAGCCAGTCAACAGCTAGCACAGATACGCAGTATTTT. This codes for CASSQSTASTDTQYF.

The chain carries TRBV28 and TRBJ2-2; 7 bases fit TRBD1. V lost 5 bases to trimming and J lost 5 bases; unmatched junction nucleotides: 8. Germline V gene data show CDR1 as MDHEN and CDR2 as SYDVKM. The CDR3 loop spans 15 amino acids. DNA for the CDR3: TGTGCCAGCAGTGTCAACAGGGGCGGGACCGGGGAGCTGTTTTTT. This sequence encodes CASSVNRGGTGELFF.

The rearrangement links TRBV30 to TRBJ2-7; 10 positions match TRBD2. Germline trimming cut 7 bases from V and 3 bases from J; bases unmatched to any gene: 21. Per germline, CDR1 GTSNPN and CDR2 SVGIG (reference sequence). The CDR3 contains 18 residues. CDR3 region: CALGPGASGGPLLYEQYF. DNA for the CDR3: TGTGCCTTGGGCCCGGGGGCTAGCGGGGGACCGCTACTCTACGAGCAGTACTTC.

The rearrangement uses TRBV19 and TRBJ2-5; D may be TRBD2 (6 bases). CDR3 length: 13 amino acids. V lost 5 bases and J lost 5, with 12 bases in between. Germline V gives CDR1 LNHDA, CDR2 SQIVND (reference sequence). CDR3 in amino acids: CASSPDYGETQYF. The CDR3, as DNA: TGTGCCAGTAGTCCGGACTACGGGGAGACCCAGTACTTC. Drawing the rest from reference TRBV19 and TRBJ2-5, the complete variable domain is DGGITQSPKYLFRKEGQNVTLSCEQNLNHDAMYWYRQDPGQGLRLIYYSQIVNDFQKGDIAEGYSVSREKKESFPLTVTSAQKNPTAFYLCASSPDYGETQYFGPGTRLLVL.

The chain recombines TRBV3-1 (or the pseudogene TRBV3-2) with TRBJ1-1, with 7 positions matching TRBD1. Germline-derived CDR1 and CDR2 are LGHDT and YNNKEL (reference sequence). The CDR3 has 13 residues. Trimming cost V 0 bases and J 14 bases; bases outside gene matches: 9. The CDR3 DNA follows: TGTGCCAGCAGCCAAGATTACGGAAGGGGGCGCTTCTTT. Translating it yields CASSQDYGRGRFF.

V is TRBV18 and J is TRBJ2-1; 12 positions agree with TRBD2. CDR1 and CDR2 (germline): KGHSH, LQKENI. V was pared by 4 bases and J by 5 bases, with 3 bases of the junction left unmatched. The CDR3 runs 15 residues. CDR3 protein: CASSQLAGGHNEQFF. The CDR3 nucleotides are TGTGCCAGCTCACAACTAGCGGGGGGACACAATGAGCAGTTCTTC. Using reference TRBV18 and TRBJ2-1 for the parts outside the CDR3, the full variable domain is NAGVMQNPRHLVRRRGQEARLRCSPMKGHSHVYWYRQLPEEGLKFMVYLQKENIIDESGMPKERFSAEFPKEGPSILRIQQVVRGDSAAYFCASSQLAGGHNEQFFGPGTRLTVL.

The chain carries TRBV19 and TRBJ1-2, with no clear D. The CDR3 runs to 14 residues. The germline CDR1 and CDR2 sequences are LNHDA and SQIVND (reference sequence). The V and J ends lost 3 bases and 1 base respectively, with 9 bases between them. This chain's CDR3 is CASSMGRINYGYTF. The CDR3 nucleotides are TGTGCCAGTAGTATGGGCAGGATTAACTATGGCTACACCTTC.

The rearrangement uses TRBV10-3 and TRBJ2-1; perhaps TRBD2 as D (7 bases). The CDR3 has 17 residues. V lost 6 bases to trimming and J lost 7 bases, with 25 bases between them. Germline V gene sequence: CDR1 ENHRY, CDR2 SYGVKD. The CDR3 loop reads CAIRGHVGGAADNEQFF. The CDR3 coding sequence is TGTGCCATCAGGGGGCACGTTGGGGGGGCGGCCGATAATGAGCAGTTCTTC.

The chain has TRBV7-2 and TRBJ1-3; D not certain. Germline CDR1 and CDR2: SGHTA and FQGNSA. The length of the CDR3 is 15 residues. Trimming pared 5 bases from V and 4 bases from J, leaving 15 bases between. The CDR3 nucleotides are TGTGCCAGCAGCCCGAGGGTGAACTACGGAAACACCATATATTTT. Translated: CASSPRVNYGNTIYF.

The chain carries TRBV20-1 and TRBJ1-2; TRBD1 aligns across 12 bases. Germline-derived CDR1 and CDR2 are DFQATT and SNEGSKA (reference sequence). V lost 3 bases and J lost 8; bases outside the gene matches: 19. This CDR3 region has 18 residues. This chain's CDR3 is CSASRGGTGGRRSGGYTF. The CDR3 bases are TGCAGTGCTAGTCGAGGCGGGACAGGGGGCAGGCGATCGGGAGGCTACACCTTC.

CDR3 bases: TGTGCCAGCAGCTTAGCGAGGGCCGAGCAGTACTTC. It encodes CASSLARAEQYF. The chain has TRBV13 and TRBJ2-7, with D tentatively TRBD2 (5 bases). Trimming removed 1 base from V and 6 bases from J, with 7 bases in between. The CDR3 spans 12 residues. The V gene's germline CDR1 is PRHDT and CDR2 FYEKMQ (reference sequence).